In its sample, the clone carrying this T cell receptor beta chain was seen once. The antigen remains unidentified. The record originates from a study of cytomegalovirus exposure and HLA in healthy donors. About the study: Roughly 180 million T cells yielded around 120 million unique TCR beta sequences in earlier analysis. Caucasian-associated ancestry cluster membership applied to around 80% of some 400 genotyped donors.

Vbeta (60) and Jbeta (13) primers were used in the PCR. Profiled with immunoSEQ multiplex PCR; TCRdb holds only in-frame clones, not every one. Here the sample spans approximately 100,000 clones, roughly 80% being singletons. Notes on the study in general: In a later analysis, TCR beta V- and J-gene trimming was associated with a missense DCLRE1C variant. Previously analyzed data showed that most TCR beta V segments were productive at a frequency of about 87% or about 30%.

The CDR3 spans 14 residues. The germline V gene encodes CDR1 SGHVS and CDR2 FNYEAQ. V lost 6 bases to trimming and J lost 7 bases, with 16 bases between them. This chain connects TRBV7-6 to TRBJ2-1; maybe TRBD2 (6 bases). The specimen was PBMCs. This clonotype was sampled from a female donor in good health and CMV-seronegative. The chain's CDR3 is CASRLVASANEQFF. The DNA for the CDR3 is TGTGCCAGCAGGTTGGTGGCTAGCGCGAATGAGCAGTTCTTC. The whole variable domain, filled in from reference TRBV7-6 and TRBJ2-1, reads GAGVSQSPRYKVTKRGQDVALRCDPISGHVSLYWYRQALGQGPEFLTYFNYEAQQDKSGLPNDRFSAERPEGSISTLTIQRTEQRDSAMYRCASRLVASANEQFFGPGTRLTVL.